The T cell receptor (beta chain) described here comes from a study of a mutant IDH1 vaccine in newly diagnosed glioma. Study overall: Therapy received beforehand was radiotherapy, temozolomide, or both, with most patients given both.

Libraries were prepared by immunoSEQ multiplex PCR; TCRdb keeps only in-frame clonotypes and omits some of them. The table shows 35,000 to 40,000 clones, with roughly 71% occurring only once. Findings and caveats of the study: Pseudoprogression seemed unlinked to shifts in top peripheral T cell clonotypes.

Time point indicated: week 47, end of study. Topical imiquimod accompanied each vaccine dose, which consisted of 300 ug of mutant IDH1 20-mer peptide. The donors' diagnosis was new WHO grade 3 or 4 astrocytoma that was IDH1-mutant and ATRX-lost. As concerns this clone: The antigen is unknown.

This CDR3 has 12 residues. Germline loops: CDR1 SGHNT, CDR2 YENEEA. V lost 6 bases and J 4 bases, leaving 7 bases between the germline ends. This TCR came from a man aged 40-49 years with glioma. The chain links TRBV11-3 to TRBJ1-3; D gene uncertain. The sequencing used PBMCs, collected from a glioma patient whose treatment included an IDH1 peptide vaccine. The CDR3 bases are TGTGCCAGCAGGCGTGGCGGAAACACCATATATTTT. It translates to CASRRGGNTIYF.